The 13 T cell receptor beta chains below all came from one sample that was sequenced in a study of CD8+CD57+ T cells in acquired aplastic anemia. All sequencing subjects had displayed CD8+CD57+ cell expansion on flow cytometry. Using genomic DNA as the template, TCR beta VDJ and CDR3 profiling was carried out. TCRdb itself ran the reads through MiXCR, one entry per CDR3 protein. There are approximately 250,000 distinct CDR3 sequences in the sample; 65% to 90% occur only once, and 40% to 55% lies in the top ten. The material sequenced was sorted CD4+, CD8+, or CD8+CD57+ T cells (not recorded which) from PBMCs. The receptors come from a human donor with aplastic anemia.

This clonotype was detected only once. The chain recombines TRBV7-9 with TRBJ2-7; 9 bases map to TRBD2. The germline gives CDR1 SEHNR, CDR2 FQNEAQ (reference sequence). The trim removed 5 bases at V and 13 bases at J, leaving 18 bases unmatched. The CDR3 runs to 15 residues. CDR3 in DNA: TGTGCCAGCAGCCGAAGCGGGGGGTTTGGCTACACCTTCTACTTC. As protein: CASSRSGGFGYTFYF. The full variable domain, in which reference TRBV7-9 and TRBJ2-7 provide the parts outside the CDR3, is DTGVSQNPRHKITKRGQNVTFRCDPISEHNRLYWYRQTLGQGPEFLTYFQNEAQLEKSRLLSDRFSAERPKGSFSTLEIQRTEQGDSAMYLCASSRSGGFGYTFYFGPGTRLTVT.

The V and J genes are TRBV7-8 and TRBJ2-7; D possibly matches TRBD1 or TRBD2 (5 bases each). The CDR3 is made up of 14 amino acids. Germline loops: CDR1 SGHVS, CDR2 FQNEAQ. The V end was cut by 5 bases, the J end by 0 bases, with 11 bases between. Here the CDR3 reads CASSVRDGSYEQYF. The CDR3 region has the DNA TGTGCCAGCAGCGTTCGGGACGGCTCCTACGAGCAGTACTTC. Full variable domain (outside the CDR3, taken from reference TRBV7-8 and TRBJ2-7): GAGVSQSPRYKVAKRGQDVALRCDPISGHVSLFWYQQALGQGPEFLTYFQNEAQLDKSGLPSDRFFAERPEGSVSTLKIQRTQQEDSAVYLCASSVRDGSYEQYFGPGTRLTVT.

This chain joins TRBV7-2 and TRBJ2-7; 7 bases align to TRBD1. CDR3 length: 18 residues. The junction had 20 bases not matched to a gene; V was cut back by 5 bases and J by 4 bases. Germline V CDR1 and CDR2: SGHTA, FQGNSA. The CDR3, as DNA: TGTGCCAGCAGCATTACTACAGAGGGGGCTACGCATTATTACGAGCAGTACGTC. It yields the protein CASSITTEGATHYYEQYV.

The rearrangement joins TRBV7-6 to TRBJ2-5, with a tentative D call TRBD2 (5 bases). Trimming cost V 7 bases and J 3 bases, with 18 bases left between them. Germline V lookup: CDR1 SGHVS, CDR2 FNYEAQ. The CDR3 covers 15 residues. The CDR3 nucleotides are TGTGCCAGCACCCTAGCCAACGGGCCCAAAGAGACCCAGTACTTC. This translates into CASTLANGPKETQYF.

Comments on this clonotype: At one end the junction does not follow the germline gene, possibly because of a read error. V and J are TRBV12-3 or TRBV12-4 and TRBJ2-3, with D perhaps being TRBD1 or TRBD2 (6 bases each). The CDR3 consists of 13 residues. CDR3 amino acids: CASRLGGPDTQYF. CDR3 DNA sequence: TGTGCCAGCAGGTTAGGGGGGCCAGATACGCAGTATTTT.

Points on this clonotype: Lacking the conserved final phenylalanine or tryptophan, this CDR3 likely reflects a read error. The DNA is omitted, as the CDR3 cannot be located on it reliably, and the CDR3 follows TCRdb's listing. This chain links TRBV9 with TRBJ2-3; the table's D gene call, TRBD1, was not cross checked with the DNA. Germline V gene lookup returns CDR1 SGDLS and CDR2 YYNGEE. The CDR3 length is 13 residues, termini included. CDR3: CASSLGGQGTESL.

The CDR3 is CASSLDRGGYGYTF. As DNA, the CDR3 is TGTGCCAGCAGCCTTGACAGGGGTGGTTATGGCTACACCTTC. The chain combines TRBV5-5 with TRBJ1-2, with 8 positions matching TRBD1. V was pared by 4 bases and J by 5 bases, with 7 bases of the junction left unmatched. The CDR3 is 14 residues long. Germline loops: CDR1 SGHKS, CDR2 YYEKEE (reference sequence). Supplemented by reference TRBV5-5 and TRBJ1-2, the full variable domain reads DAGVTQSPTHLIKTRGQQVTLRCSPISGHKSVSWYQQVLGQGPQFIFQYYEKEERGRGNFPDRFSARQFPNYSSELNVNALLLGDSALYLCASSLDRGGYGYTFGSGTRLTVV.

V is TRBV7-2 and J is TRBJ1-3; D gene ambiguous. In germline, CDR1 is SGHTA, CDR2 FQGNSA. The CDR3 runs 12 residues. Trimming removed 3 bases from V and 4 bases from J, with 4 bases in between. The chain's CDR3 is CASSFEGNTIYF. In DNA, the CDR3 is TGTGCCAGCAGCTTTGAGGGAAACACCATATATTTT.

The DNA of the CDR3 is TGTGCCAGCAGCTTATATCGCGGGAGCGAGCAGTACGTC. Translating gives CASSLYRGSEQYV. The chain joins TRBV7-2 to TRBJ2-7; 7 bases are a match to TRBD2. J was trimmed by 6 bases and V by 2 bases; bases with no gene match: 4. The CDR3 length is 13 residues. Germline CDR1 SGHTA, CDR2 FQGNSA.

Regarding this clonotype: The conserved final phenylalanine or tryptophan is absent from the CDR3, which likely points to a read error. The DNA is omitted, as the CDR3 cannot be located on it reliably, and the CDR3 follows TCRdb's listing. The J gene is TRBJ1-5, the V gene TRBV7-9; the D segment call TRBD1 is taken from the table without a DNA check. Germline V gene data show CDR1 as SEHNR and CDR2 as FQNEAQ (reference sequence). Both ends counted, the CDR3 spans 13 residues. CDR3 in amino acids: CASSYTRSEPRDE.

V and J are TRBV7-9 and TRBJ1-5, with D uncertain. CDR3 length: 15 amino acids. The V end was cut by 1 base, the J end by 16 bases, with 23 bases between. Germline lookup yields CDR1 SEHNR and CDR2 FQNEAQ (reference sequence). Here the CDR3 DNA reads TGTGCCAGCAGCTTAGTAGTCTGGGAGCAGCTGCTTCAACATTTT. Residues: CASSLVVWEQLLQHF.

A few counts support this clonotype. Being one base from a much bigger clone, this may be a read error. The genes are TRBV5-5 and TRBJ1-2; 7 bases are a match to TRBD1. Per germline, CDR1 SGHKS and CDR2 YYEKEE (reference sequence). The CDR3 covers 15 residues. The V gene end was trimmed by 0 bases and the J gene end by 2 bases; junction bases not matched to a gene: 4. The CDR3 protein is CASSLDRGLNYGYTF. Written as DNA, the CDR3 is TGTGCCAGCAGCTTGGACAGGGGCTTGAACTATGGCTACACCTTC.

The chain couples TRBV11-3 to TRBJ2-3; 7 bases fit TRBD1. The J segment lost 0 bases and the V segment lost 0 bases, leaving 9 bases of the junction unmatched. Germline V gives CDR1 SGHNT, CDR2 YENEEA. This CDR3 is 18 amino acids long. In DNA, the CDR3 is TGTGCCAGCAGCTTAGATCTGACAGGGAGTAGCAGCACAGATACGCAGTATTTT. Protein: CASSLDLTGSSSTDTQYF.